Presented here are 30 T cell receptor beta chains from one specimen sequenced in a study of blood T cells in healthy people across ages. A second PCR, run for about 7 to 11 cycles, used a sample-barcoded 5' primer plus a J-beta primer mix. In TCRdb, the 5' RACE reads were re-called with MiXCR into one record per CDR3 protein. The sample includes some 1 million distinct CDR3 sequences, under 55% of them seen just once. Sequencing was performed on blood. These TCRs come from a woman in her sixties in good health.

This clonotype has only a few counts. The V and J genes are TRBV7-9 and TRBJ2-3; D is undetermined. CDR1 and CDR2 (germline): SEHNR, FQNEAQ (reference sequence). The CDR3 has 13 residues. V shed 1 base and J shed 6 bases, with 8 bases lying between them. CDR3 nucleotides: TGTGCCAGCAGCTTAGACCTGGGGGATACGCAGTATTTT. Protein: CASSLDLGDTQYF.

This clonotype occurred a few times. V gene TRBV12-5 combines with J gene TRBJ1-5; no clear D gene. The V and J ends lost 7 bases and 2 bases respectively, with 15 bases between them. The CDR3 has 15 amino acids. Per the germline V gene, CDR1 is LGHNT and CDR2 is FRNRAP. The CDR3 here is CASALWGVGNQPQHF. In nucleotides, the CDR3 is TGTGCTAGTGCTCTTTGGGGTGTTGGCAATCAGCCCCAGCATTTT.

V is TRBV2 and J is TRBJ1-4; maybe TRBD1 (6 bases). This CDR3 spans 15 amino acids. Germline CDR1 is SNHLY and CDR2 is FYNNEI. The V end lost 6 bases, the J end lost 7 bases, and 18 bases lay between the germline ends. The CDR3 coding sequence is TGTGCCAGCAGCGAAACAACAGGGAGGAGTGAAAAACTGTTTTTT. It codes for CASSETTGRSEKLFF.

The chain has TRBV5-6 and TRBJ1-5; D ambiguous. There are 14 residues in the CDR3. Germline CDR1 is SGHDT and CDR2 is YYEEEE. Trimming shortened V by 4 bases and J by 0 bases, and 8 bases separated the two germline ends. The CDR3: CASSPAYSNQPQHF. The CDR3 DNA is TGTGCCAGCAGCCCTGCATATAGCAATCAGCCCCAGCATTTT. The variable domain in full, with the rest retrieved from reference TRBV5-6 and TRBJ1-5, is DAGVTQSPTHLIKTRGQQVTLRCSPKSGHDTVSWYQQALGQGPQFIFQYYEEEERQRGNFPDRFSGHQFPNYSSELNVNALLLGDSALYLCASSPAYSNQPQHFGDGTRLSIL.

This rearrangement joins TRBV6-1 to TRBJ1-4; D is perhaps TRBD1 (6 bases). The germline V gene has CDR1 MNHNS and CDR2 SASEGT. This CDR3 spans 15 amino acids. Trimming cost V 1 base and J 7 bases, with 13 bases left between them. CDR3 in amino acids: CASSEDRRGTEKLFF. The CDR3 region has the DNA TGTGCCAGCAGTGAAGATCGCAGGGGAACTGAAAAACTGTTTTTT.

The V call is TRBV7-8, the J call TRBJ2-7; a weak D match, TRBD1 (6 bases). This CDR3 region has 15 residues. Germline V gene lookup returns CDR1 SGHVS and CDR2 FQNEAQ. The ends were cut back, 3 bases at V and 7 bases at J, with 19 bases in the middle. This chain's CDR3 is CASSFQGSSYNEQYF. The DNA for the CDR3 is TGTGCCAGCAGCTTCCAGGGGAGCTCCTACAATGAGCAGTACTTC. Combining the CDR3 with reference TRBV7-8 and TRBJ2-7 gives the whole variable domain GAGVSQSPRYKVAKRGQDVALRCDPISGHVSLFWYQQALGQGPEFLTYFQNEAQLDKSGLPSDRFFAERPEGSVSTLKIQRTQQEDSAVYLCASSFQGSSYNEQYFGPGTRLTVT.

This clonotype has just a few counts. The chain has TRBV20-1 and TRBJ2-3; no reliable D call. In germline, CDR1 is DFQATT, CDR2 SNEGSKA (reference sequence). V was clipped by 6 bases and J by 5 bases, with 18 bases between them. The CDR3 has 14 amino acids. The CDR3 protein is CSARADRTRDTQYF. The CDR3 region has the DNA TGCAGTGCCCGGGCCGACCGCACGAGAGATACGCAGTATTTT.

The chain joins TRBV27 to TRBJ2-7; D is possibly TRBD1 or TRBD2 (5 bases each). The germline V gene encodes CDR1 MNHEY and CDR2 SMNVEV (reference sequence). The ends were cut back, 2 bases at V and 3 bases at J, with 14 bases in the middle. The CDR3 has 15 residues. DNA for the CDR3: TGTGCCAGCAGTTTACGGGGCGGGTCGGACTACGAGCAGTACTTC. Translation: CASSLRGGSDYEQYF.

V gene TRBV3-1 combines with J gene TRBJ2-3; D is undetermined. Trimming shortened V by 1 base and J by 3 bases, and 11 bases separated the two germline ends. The germline V gene encodes CDR1 LGHDT and CDR2 YNNKEL (reference sequence). There are 15 residues in the CDR3. CDR3 protein: CASSQGITKTDTQYF. The DNA for the CDR3 is TGTGCCAGCAGCCAAGGTATCACGAAGACAGATACGCAGTATTTT.

This clonotype was counted a single time. The V and J genes are TRBV3-1 and TRBJ1-6; a weak D match, TRBD1 (5 bases). Germline V CDR1 and CDR2: LGHDT, YNNKEL (reference sequence). The germline V and J ends were trimmed by 0 bases and 3 bases, with 9 bases remaining between them. The CDR3 contains 16 residues. The CDR3, as DNA: TGTGCCAGCAGCCAAGAATCGGGGCTCTATAATTCACCCCTCCACTTT. It codes for CASSQESGLYNSPLHF.

The chain combines TRBV7-3 with TRBJ2-7, with D tentatively TRBD2 (5 bases). CDR3 length equals 13 residues. Trimming left V 4 bases short and J 3 bases short, with 10 bases between. Germline CDR1 reads SGHTA; CDR2 reads FQGTGA. CDR3 protein: CASSSKGSYEQYF. The CDR3 DNA follows: TGTGCCAGCAGCTCCAAAGGGAGCTACGAGCAGTACTTC.

This clonotype has only one observation. The rearrangement links TRBV15 to TRBJ2-4; TRBD1 aligns across 8 bases. The CDR3 spans 13 residues. Germline CDR1 is LNHNV and CDR2 is YYDKDF (reference sequence). J lost 15 bases, V lost 0 bases, and 7 bases had no gene match. CDR3 DNA sequence: TGTGCCACCAGCAGAGATCTGACAGGGGCGGGGTACTTC. Its protein is CATSRDLTGAGYF. The full variable domain, its missing parts supplied by reference TRBV15 and TRBJ2-4, is DAMVIQNPRYQVTQFGKPVTLSCSQTLNHNVMYWYQQKSSQAPKLLFHYYDKDFNNEADTPDNFQSRRPNTSFCFLDIRSPGLGDTAMYLCATSRDLTGAGYFGAGTRLSVL.

The chain has TRBV12-3 or TRBV12-4 and TRBJ1-5, with D unclear. V lost 2 bases and J lost 4, with 9 bases in between. The length of the CDR3 is 14 residues. The CDR3 nucleotides are TGTGCCAGCAGTTTATCCTCCCAGAATCAGCCCCAGCATTTT. Encoded protein: CASSLSSQNQPQHF.

The chain joins TRBV29-1 to TRBJ2-5; 7 bases align to TRBD2. Germline lookup yields CDR1 SQVTM and CDR2 ANQGSEA. V shed 3 bases, J shed 5 bases, and the junction held 12 bases outside the gene matches. CDR3 length: 15 residues. CDR3 sequence (DNA): TGCAGCGTTGAGCTTGGGGGGAGGGCTCTGGAGACCCAGTACTTC. It yields the protein CSVELGGRALETQYF.

This clonotype was detected a few times. The CDR3 coding sequence is TGTGCCAGCAGCTTAGAGTCCAGGGGACAGGCCGCCAACGTCCTGACTTTC. Its protein product is CASSLESRGQAANVLTF. The V gene is TRBV7-2, the J gene TRBJ2-6; 8 bases fit TRBD1. The ends lost 1 base at V and 7 bases at J; junction bases unmatched: 9. The CDR3 totals 17 residues. Germline V gene lookup returns CDR1 SGHTA and CDR2 FQGNSA.

The chain uses TRBV2 and TRBJ1-2, with no clear D. CDR3 size: 15 residues. The V end was cut by 1 base, the J end by 4 bases, with 13 bases between. Germline V lookup: CDR1 SNHLY, CDR2 FYNNEI. The chain's CDR3 is CASSEDRVNTYGYTF. Here the CDR3 DNA reads TGTGCCAGCAGTGAAGACAGAGTTAATACCTATGGCTACACCTTC.

The rearrangement links TRBV2 to TRBJ2-7; weak D call: TRBD2 (6 bases). The length of the CDR3 is 12 residues. Germline-derived CDR1 and CDR2 are SNHLY and FYNNEI. Trimming pared 7 bases from V and 3 bases from J, leaving 10 bases between. CDR3 in amino acids: CASTVEGYEQYF. As DNA, the CDR3 is TGTGCCAGCACCGTGGAGGGCTACGAGCAGTACTTC.

The chain combines TRBV27 with TRBJ2-5, with 7 nucleotides matching TRBD2. The CDR3 is 14 residues long. V gave up 5 bases and J gave up 4 bases; unmatched junction bases: 7. Per germline, CDR1 MNHEY and CDR2 SMNVEV (reference sequence). The DNA of the CDR3 is TGTGCCAGCAGTGCTTGGGGGGGTGCAGAGACCCAGTACTTC. Encoded protein: CASSAWGGAETQYF.

This rearrangement joins TRBV30 to TRBJ2-7; TRBD1 matches 10 bases. Trimming cost V 8 bases and J 5 bases; bases outside gene matches: 6. Per the germline V gene, CDR1 is GTSNPN and CDR2 is SVGIG (reference sequence). The CDR3 totals 12 residues. In nucleotides, the CDR3 is TGTGCCATCGACAGGGGGCTGGACGAGCAGTACTTC. Its protein product is CAIDRGLDEQYF.

This clonotype has just a few counts. This chain connects TRBV2 to TRBJ2-5, with 8 bases that match TRBD1. Germline V gene sequence: CDR1 SNHLY, CDR2 FYNNEI. Trimming removed 5 bases from V and 1 base from J; junction bases left unmatched: 9. The CDR3 is made up of 16 amino acids. The CDR3 nucleotides are TGTGCCAGCAGTACCCACAGGGGGAGCCTCCAAGAGACCCAGTACTTC. This sequence encodes CASSTHRGSLQETQYF.

This clonotype was counted between two and nine times. V is TRBV7-2 and J is TRBJ2-1; D is possibly TRBD2 (5 bases). The CDR3 has 14 residues. The germline gives CDR1 SGHTA, CDR2 FQGNSA. With 0 bases removed from V and 8 bases from J, the gap between germline ends came to 11 bases. CDR3 sequence reads: CASSLAGELDEQFF. CDR3 bases: TGTGCCAGCAGCTTAGCGGGAGAGTTGGATGAGCAGTTCTTC.

This clonotype was seen more than once but under ten times. The chain carries TRBV15 and TRBJ2-5, with TRBD2 matching 7 bases. The CDR3 is 14 residues long. Unmatched junction bases numbered 11, after V lost 8 bases and J lost 5 bases. The germline gives CDR1 LNHNV, CDR2 YYDKDF (reference sequence). The CDR3 loop reads CATGGGSGIETQYF. CDR3 sequence (DNA): TGTGCCACCGGAGGCGGGAGTGGTATTGAGACCCAGTACTTC.

This clonotype was seen a handful of times. The chain uses TRBV12-3 or TRBV12-4 and TRBJ2-5, with D tentatively TRBD2 (5 bases). The J call may be faulty, since TRBJ2-7 better matches the DNA end. The CDR3 is 13 residues long. The CDR3 loop reads CASSLGLATEQYF. In DNA form, the CDR3 reads TGTGCCAGCAGTTTGGGCCTAGCAACCGAGCAGTACTTC.

The rearrangement joins TRBV2 to TRBJ2-2; D is perhaps TRBD1 (6 bases). V was clipped by 7 bases and J by 4 bases, with 13 bases between them. This CDR3 contains 14 residues. CDR1 is SNHLY and CDR2 is FYNNEI in the germline V gene. The CDR3 coding sequence is TGTGCCAGCAACTCCATAGGGGGCACCGGGGAGCTGTTTTTT. Translating it yields CASNSIGGTGELFF.

In DNA, the CDR3 is TGTGCCAGCAGCACGATCCAGGACACCGGGGAGCTGTTTTTT. This gives the protein CASSTIQDTGELFF. The chain combines TRBV6-5 with TRBJ2-2; D not resolved. The length of the CDR3 is 14 residues. The germline V gene encodes CDR1 MNHEY and CDR2 SVGAGI. V was shortened by 6 bases and J by 3 bases, with 11 bases between the two germline ends.

This clonotype occurred a few times. V and J are TRBV11-1 and TRBJ2-5, with TRBD2 matching over 8 bases. The DNA matches TRBJ2-7 better at its end, which makes the J call doubtful. CDR3 length: 14 residues. Germline V gene sequence: CDR1 SGHAT, CDR2 FQDESV (reference sequence). The DNA of the CDR3 is TGTGCCAGCAGCCCACTAGCGGCTCTATACGAGCAGTACTTC. This sequence encodes CASSPLAALYEQYF.

This chain links TRBV5-1 with TRBJ2-3; 9 nucleotides align to TRBD2. CDR1 is SGHRS, CDR2 YFSETQ, per germline. The CDR3 spans 15 residues. After removal of 1 base from V and 5 bases from J, the junction contained 5 bases not matched to a gene. The CDR3 coding sequence is TGCGCCAGCAGCTTGTCAGCGGGAGGAATAGATACGCAGTATTTT. Encoded protein: CASSLSAGGIDTQYF. Combining the CDR3 with reference TRBV5-1 and TRBJ2-3 gives the whole variable domain KAGVTQTPRYLIKTRGQQVTLSCSPISGHRSVSWYQQTPGQGLQFLFEYFSETQRNKGNFPGRFSGRQFSNSRSEMNVSTLELGDSALYLCASSLSAGGIDTQYFGPGTRLTVL.

This clonotype was found many times. The V and J genes are TRBV27 and TRBJ2-1, with unresolved D. Germline V gene lookup returns CDR1 MNHEY and CDR2 SMNVEV (reference sequence). V was shortened by 1 base and J by 0 bases, with 10 bases between the two germline ends. This CDR3 has 16 amino acids. CDR3 bases: TGTGCCAGCAGTTTATTAGTCAGCAGCTCCTACAATGAGCAGTTCTTC. It yields the protein CASSLLVSSSYNEQFF.

The chain uses TRBV20-1 and TRBJ1-1, with 9 bases identical to TRBD1. CDR3 size: 14 residues. From germline, CDR1 is DFQATT and CDR2 SNEGSKA (reference sequence). V trimming: 3 bases; J trimming: 2 bases; junction bases outside the gene matches: 4. In DNA, the CDR3 is TGCAGTGCTAGGCCGGGACAGGGAAACACTGAAGCTTTCTTT. Amino acid sequence: CSARPGQGNTEAFF.

V is TRBV9 and J is TRBJ2-5; D may correspond to TRBD1 or TRBD2 (5 bases each). The CDR3 loop spans 15 amino acids. Trimming stripped 3 bases from V and 2 bases from J, with 14 bases between. In germline, CDR1 is SGDLS, CDR2 YYNGEE. The CDR3 sequence: CASSAAGTSQETQYF. In DNA form, the CDR3 reads TGTGCCAGCAGCGCCGCCGGGACCAGTCAAGAGACCCAGTACTTC.